This TCR beta chain was documented in a study of immune heterogeneity within non-small cell lung tumors. Amplification of TCR beta CDR3 was performed by multiplex PCR with 32 V and 13 J primers. Each CDR3 protein gets one entry after TCRdb re-called the multiplex PCR reads with MiXCR. The table records about 15,000 distinct CDR3 sequences, approximately 26% of them present only once. Template material for each sample was 550 to 650 ng of bulk tumor genomic DNA. Several widely spaced biopsies per primary tumor were taken during surgery. Patients underwent curative surgery for untreated, newly diagnosed non-small cell lung cancer. This clonotype was detected ten times or more. V was trimmed by 7 bases and J by 3 bases, leaving 6 bases between them. In germline, CDR1 is KGHDR, CDR2 SFDVKD. There are 11 residues in the CDR3.

The chain employs TRBV24-1 and TRBJ2-7; TRBD1 is a possible D gene (5 bases). The source of this sequence is a middle-aged man with non-small cell lung cancer. The sample was lung tumor tissue. The CDR3 protein is CATRDNYEQYF. In DNA form, the CDR3 reads TGTGCCACCAGGGACAACTACGAGCAGTACTTC.